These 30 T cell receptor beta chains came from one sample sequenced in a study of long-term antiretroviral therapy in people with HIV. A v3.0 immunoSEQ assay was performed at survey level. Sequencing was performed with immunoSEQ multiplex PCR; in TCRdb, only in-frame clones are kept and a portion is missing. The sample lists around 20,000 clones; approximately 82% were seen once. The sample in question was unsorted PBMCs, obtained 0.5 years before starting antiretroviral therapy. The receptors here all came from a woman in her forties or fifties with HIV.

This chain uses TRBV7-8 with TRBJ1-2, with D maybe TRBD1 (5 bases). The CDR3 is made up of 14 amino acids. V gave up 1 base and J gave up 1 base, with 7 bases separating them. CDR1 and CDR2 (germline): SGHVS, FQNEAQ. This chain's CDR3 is CASSLGDVNYGYTF. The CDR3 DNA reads TGTGCCAGCAGCTTAGGGGACGTTAACTATGGCTACACCTTC. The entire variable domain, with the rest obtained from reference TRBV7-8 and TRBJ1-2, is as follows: GAGVSQSPRYKVAKRGQDVALRCDPISGHVSLFWYQQALGQGPEFLTYFQNEAQLDKSGLPSDRFFAERPEGSVSTLKIQRTQQEDSAVYLCASSLGDVNYGYTFGSGTRLTVV.

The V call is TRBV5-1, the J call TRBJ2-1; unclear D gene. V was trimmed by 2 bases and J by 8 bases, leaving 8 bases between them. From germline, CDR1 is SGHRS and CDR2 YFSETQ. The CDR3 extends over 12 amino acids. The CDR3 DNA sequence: TGCGCCAGCAGCTTTTCAGAGGATGAGCAGTTCTTC. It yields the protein CASSFSEDEQFF.

In nucleotides, the CDR3 is TGTGCCACCAGCAGAGGAAGGGAAAACTATGGCTACACCTTC. Amino acids: CATSRGRENYGYTF. This chain uses TRBV15 with TRBJ1-2; D remains unclear. CDR1 LNHNV and CDR2 YYDKDF come from the germline V gene (reference sequence). This CDR3 is built from 14 residues. V lost 1 base and J lost 2, with 8 bases in between. The whole variable domain, filled in from reference TRBV15 and TRBJ1-2, reads DAMVIQNPRYQVTQFGKPVTLSCSQTLNHNVMYWYQQKSSQAPKLLFHYYDKDFNNEADTPDNFQSRRPNTSFCFLDIRSPGLGDTAMYLCATSRGRENYGYTFGSGTRLTVV.

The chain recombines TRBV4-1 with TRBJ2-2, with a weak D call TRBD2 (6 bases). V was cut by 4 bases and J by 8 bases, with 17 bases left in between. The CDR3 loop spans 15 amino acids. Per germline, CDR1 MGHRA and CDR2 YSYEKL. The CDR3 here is CASSLSGRGLGELFF. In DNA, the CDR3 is TGCGCCAGCAGCCTTAGCGGACGGGGGTTGGGGGAGCTGTTTTTT.

The chain's CDR3 is CASTGHLYGYTF. CDR3 nucleotides: TGTGCCAGCACGGGACACCTCTATGGCTACACCTTC. This chain joins TRBV25-1 and TRBJ1-2; tentative D call: TRBD1 (6 bases). Trimming pared 7 bases from V and 4 bases from J, leaving 10 bases between. Looked up from germline, CDR1 is MGHDK and CDR2 is SYGVNS. The CDR3 contains 12 residues.

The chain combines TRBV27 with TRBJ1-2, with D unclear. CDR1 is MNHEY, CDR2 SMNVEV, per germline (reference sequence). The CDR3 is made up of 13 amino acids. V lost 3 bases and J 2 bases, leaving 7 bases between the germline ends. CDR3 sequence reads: CASSFYANYGYTF. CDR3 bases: TGTGCCAGCAGTTTTTATGCAAACTATGGCTACACCTTC.

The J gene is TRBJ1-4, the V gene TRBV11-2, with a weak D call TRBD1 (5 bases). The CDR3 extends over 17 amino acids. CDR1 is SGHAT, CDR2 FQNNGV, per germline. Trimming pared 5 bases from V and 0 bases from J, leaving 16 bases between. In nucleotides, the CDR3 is TGTGCCAGCAGCCCGTCCGGGACGCTTGCAACTAATGAAAAACTGTTTTTT. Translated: CASSPSGTLATNEKLFF. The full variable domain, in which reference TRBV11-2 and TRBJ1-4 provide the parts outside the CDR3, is EAGVAQSPRYKIIEKRQSVAFWCNPISGHATLYWYQQILGQGPKLLIQFQNNGVVDDSQLPKDRFSAERLKGVDSTLKIQPAKLEDSAVYLCASSPSGTLATNEKLFFGSGTQLSVL.

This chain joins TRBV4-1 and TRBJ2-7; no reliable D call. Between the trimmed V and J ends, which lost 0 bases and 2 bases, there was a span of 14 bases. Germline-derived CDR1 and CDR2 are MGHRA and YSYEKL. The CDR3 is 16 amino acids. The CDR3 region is CASSQDFGTGAYEQYV. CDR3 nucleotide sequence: TGCGCCAGCAGCCAAGATTTTGGTACTGGAGCCTACGAGCAGTACGTC.

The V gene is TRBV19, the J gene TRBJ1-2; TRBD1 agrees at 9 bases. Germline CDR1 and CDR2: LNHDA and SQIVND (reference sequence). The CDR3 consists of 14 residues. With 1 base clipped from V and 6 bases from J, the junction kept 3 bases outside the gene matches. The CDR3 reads CASSIVRTGDGYTF. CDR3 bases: TGTGCCAGTAGTATAGTTCGGACAGGGGATGGCTACACCTTC.

CDR3 residues: CASSSLPGDLFPPQHF. The CDR3 DNA sequence: TGTGCCAGCAGCTCCCTGCCAGGGGACCTATTTCCGCCCCAGCATTTT. The J gene is TRBJ1-5, the V gene TRBV7-3; perhaps TRBD1 as D (6 bases). Looked up from germline, CDR1 is SGHTA and CDR2 is FQGTGA. CDR3 size: 16 residues. V dropped 4 bases and J dropped 9 bases, with 22 bases sitting between them. Looking up the rest from reference TRBV7-3 and TRBJ1-5 gives the full variable domain: GAGVSQTPSNKVTEKGKYVELRCDPISGHTALYWYRQSLGQGPEFLIYFQGTGAADDSGLPNDRFFAVRPEGSVSTLKIQRTERGDSAVYLCASSSLPGDLFPPQHFGDGTRLSIL.

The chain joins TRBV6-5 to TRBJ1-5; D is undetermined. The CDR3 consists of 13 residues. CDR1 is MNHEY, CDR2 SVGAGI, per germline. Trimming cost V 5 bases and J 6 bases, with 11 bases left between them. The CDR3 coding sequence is TGTGCCAGCAGTCCCCCCCGGGGTCAGCCCCAGCATTTT. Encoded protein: CASSPPRGQPQHF.

The CDR3 DNA sequence: TGCGCCAGCAGCTTGGATTTCGGGGGCACTGAAGCTTTCTTT. This gives the protein CASSLDFGGTEAFF. The chain is built from TRBV5-1 and TRBJ1-1; TRBD1 might be the D (5 bases). The CDR3 totals 14 residues. Deletions cut 0 bases from V and 4 bases from J, with 10 bases between. Germline V gene lookup returns CDR1 SGHRS and CDR2 YFSETQ. The variable domain in full, with the rest retrieved from reference TRBV5-1 and TRBJ1-1, is KAGVTQTPRYLIKTRGQQVTLSCSPISGHRSVSWYQQTPGQGLQFLFEYFSETQRNKGNFPGRFSGRQFSNSRSEMNVSTLELGDSALYLCASSLDFGGTEAFFGQGTRLTVV.

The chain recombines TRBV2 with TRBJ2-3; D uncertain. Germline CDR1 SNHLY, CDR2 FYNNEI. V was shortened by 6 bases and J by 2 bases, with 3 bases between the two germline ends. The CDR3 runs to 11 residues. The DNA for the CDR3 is TGTGCCAGCAGCTTCACAGATACGCAGTATTTT. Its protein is CASSFTDTQYF.

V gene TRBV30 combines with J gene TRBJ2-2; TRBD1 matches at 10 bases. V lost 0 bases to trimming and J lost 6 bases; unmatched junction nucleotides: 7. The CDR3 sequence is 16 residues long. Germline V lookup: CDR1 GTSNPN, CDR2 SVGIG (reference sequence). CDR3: CAWSVADRGLAGELFF. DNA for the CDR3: TGTGCCTGGAGTGTGGCCGACAGGGGGCTCGCCGGGGAGCTGTTTTTT.

The CDR3: CASSESTTGTGIRIQYF. CDR3 in DNA: TGCGCCAGCAGTGAGTCGACTACGGGGACAGGGATTCGAATTCAGTACTTC. The chain carries TRBV10-1 and TRBJ2-4; TRBD1 agrees at 9 bases. The CDR3 consists of 17 residues. With V trimmed by 0 bases and J by 10 bases, 13 bases remained unmatched. From germline, CDR1 is WNHNN and CDR2 SYGVQD (reference sequence).

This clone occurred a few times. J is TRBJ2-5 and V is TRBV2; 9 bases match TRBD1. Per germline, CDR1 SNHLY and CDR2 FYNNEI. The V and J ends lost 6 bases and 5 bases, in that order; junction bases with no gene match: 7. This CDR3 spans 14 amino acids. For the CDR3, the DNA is TGTGCCAGCAGCCGACAGGGGGGGAGGGAGACCCAGTACTTC. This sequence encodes CASSRQGGRETQYF.

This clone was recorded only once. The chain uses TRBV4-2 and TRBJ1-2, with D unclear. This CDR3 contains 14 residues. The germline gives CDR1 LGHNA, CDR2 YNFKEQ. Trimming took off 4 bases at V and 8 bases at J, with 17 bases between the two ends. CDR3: CASSPRPGIGGYTF. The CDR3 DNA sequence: TGTGCCAGCAGCCCACGGCCGGGAATTGGCGGCTACACCTTC.

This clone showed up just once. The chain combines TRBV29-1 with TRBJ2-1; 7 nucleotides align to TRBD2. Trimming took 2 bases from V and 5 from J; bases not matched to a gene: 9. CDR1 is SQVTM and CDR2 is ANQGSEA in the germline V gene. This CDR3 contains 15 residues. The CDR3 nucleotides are TGCAGCGTTGAACCAGTGGGGCTAGCGGACAATGAGCAGTTCTTC. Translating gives CSVEPVGLADNEQFF.

The CDR3 region is CASTVTGGRVSPLHF. The CDR3 region has the DNA TGTGCCAGCACCGTGACAGGGGGTCGAGTGTCACCCCTCCACTTT. The chain links TRBV21-1 to TRBJ1-6; the table's D gene call, TRBD1, was not cross checked with the DNA. TRBV21-1 is classified as a pseudogene. The CDR3 spans 15 residues.

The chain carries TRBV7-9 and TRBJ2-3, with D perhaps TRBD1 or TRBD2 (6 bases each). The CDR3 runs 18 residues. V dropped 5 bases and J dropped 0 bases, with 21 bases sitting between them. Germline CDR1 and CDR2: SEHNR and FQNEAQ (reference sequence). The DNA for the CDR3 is TGTGCCAGCAGCCCCGTGGGAACCGGGGGCCTGAGCACAGATACGCAGTATTTT. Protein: CASSPVGTGGLSTDTQYF. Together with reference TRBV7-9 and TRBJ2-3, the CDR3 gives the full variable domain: DTGVSQNPRHKITKRGQNVTFRCDPISEHNRLYWYRQTLGQGPEFLTYFQNEAQLEKSRLLSDRFSAERPKGSFSTLEIQRTEQGDSAMYLCASSPVGTGGLSTDTQYFGPGTRLTVL.

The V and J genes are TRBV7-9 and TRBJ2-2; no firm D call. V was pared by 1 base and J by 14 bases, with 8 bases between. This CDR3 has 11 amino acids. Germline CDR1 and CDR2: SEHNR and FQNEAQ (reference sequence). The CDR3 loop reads CASSLGQSLFF. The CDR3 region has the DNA TGTGCCAGCAGCTTAGGTCAGTCCCTGTTTTTT.

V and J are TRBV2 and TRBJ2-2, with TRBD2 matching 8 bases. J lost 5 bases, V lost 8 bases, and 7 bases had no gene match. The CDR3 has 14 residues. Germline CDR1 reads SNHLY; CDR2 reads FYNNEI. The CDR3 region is CASSGGQRTGELFF. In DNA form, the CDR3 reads TGTGCCAGCTCGGGGGGGCAAAGAACCGGGGAGCTGTTTTTT.

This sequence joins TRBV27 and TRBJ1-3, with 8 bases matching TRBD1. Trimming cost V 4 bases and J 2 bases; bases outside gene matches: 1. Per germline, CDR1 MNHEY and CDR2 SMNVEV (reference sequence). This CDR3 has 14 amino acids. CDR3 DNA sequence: TGTGCCAGCAGTTCACAGGGGGCTGGAAACACCATATATTTT. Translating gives CASSSQGAGNTIYF.

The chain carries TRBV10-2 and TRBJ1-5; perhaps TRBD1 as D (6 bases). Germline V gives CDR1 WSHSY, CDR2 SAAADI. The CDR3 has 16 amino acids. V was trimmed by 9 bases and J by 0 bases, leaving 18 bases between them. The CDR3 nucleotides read TGCGCCAGTGGGCAGGGGCGGGGATATAGCAATCAGCCCCAGCATTTT. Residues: CASGQGRGYSNQPQHF.

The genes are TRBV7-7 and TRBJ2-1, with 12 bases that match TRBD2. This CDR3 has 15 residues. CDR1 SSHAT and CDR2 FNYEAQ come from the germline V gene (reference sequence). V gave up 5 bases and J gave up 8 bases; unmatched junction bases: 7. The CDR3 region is CASSELAGGIDEQFF. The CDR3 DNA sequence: TGTGCCAGCAGCGAGCTAGCGGGGGGGATCGATGAGCAGTTCTTC.

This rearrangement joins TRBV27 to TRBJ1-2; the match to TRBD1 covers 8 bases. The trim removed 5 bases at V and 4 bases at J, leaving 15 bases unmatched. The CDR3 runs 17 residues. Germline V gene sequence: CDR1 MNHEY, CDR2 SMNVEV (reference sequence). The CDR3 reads CASSALQGGQVSYGYTF. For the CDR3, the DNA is TGTGCCAGCAGTGCATTACAGGGGGGTCAGGTCAGCTATGGCTACACCTTC.

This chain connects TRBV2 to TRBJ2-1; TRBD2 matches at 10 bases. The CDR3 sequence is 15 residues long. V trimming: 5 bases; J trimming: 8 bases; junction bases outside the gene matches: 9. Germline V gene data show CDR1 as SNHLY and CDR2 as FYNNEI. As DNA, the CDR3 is TGTGCCAGCAGTCGGGGTAGCGGGGGGAAGGATGAGCAGTTCTTC. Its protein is CASSRGSGGKDEQFF.

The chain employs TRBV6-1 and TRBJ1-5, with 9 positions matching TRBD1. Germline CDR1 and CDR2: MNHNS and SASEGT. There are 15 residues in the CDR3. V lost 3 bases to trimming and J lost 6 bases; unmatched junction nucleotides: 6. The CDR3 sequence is CASSERTGVSQPQHF. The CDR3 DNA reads TGTGCCAGCAGTGAGAGGACAGGGGTGAGTCAGCCCCAGCATTTT.

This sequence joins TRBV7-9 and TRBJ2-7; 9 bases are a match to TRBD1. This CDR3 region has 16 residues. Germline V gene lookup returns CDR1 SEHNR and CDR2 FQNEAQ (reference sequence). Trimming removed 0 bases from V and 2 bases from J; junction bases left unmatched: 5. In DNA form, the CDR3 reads TGTGCCAGCAGCTTAGCCGTGGGACAGGGAGCCTACGAGCAGTACTTC. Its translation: CASSLAVGQGAYEQYF.

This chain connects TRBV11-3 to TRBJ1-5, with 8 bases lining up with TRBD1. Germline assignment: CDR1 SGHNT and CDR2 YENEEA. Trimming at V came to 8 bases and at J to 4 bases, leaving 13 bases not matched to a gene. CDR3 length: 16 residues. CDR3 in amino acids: CASRTGMQVRNQPQHF. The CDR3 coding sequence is TGTGCCAGCCGGACAGGGATGCAGGTGAGGAATCAGCCCCAGCATTTT.